This T cell receptor beta chain was sequenced in a study of cytomegalovirus exposure and HLA in healthy donors. Notes on the study in general: Association of a missense DCLRE1C variant with TCR beta V- and J-gene trimming was reported in a later analysis. Indistinguishable V segments, including TRBV6-2 and TRBV6-3, were excluded. Reports indicate that TCR beta sequences accurately predicted the HLA-A and HLA-B alleles of most subjects.

Note on this clone: Its target is unknown.

With 60 Vbeta and 13 Jbeta primers, the PCR was carried out. Profiled with immunoSEQ multiplex PCR; TCRdb holds only in-frame clones, not every one. The sample yields about 190,000 clones, roughly four fifths seen once. The CDR3 has 15 residues. V lost 3 bases, J lost 1 base, and 7 bases lay in between. The germline V gene has CDR1 LNHDA and CDR2 SQIVND (reference sequence). V and J are TRBV19 and TRBJ2-6; unclear D gene. The receptor's source is a man aged 18 to 29 in good health and CMV-seronegative. The sequencing sample was made of PBMCs. As DNA, the CDR3 is TGTGCCAGTAGTATTCGGTTTTCTGGGGCCAACGTCCTGACTTTC. Translating gives CASSIRFSGANVLTF.